The rows below give T cell receptor beta chains drawn from one sample of a study of read filtering for tumor transcriptome and immune sequencing. TCRdb recomputed calls from the reads with MiXCR, one row per CDR3 protein. The sample includes tens of thousands of distinct CDR3 sequences, about 19% seen only once; the top ten take 15%. Sequencing was done on a sample of a population of CD138-negative cells sorted from bone marrow. These receptors came from a donor aged 40 or over with multiple myeloma. The CDR3 runs from the conserved cysteine through the conserved F or W.

TRBV20-1	13	TRBJ1-2	CSAQGTGNGGYTF
TRBV7-3	12	TRBJ1-1	CASSEDRIEAFF
TRBV9	17	TRBJ2-6	CASSVSLRGSGANVLTF
TRBV5-4	16	TRBJ2-1	CASSPRGLAGGNEQFF
TRBV7-3	15	TRBJ2-5	CASSLGTSGRETQYF
TRBV7-2	14	TRBJ2-7	CASSLGRESYEQYF
TRBV24-1	15	TRBJ2-1	CATSPGTSGTNEQFF
TRBV29-1	12	TRBJ1-1	CSVVRQNTEAFF
TRBV29-1	13	TRBJ2-2	CSVEHTNTGELFF
TRBV19	14	TRBJ2-2	CASSIVGLTGELFF
TRBV27	11	TRBJ1-1	CEVKAGLEAFF
TRBV20-1	10	TRBJ1-1	CSAVQGRAFF
TRBV7-2	18	TRBJ2-6	CASSPRQGRGPGANVLTF
TRBV12-3/TRBV12-4	14	TRBJ2-7	CASSFTRASYEQYF
TRBV20-1	17	TRBJ2-2	CSALGAGSVSNTGELFF
TRBV5-4	15	TRBJ2-3	CASSPRDRGTDTQYF
TRBV18	15	TRBJ2-3	CASSPSGTIRDTQYF
TRBV28	15	TRBJ1-2	CASSPRGEGNYGYTF
TRBV7-6	15	TRBJ2-1	CASSLGVAGHNEQFF
TRBV28	17	TRBJ2-1	CASSSVSGTSGMNEQFF
TRBV7-2	13	TRBJ1-1	CASSLLVETEAFF
TRBV6-2/TRBV6-3	16	TRBJ2-7	CASSYVEEVGWSEQYF
TRBV5-1	15	TRBJ2-7	CASSLEPTGAYEQYF
TRBV19	13	TRBJ2-3	CASSIWNTDTQYF
TRBV7-2	14	TRBJ2-3	CASSHSGSTDTQYF
TRBV6-5	12	TRBJ2-1	CASSFRGSEQFF
TRBV7-2	14	TRBJ2-3	CASSPGSFSDTQYF
TRBV29-1	13	TRBJ2-1	CSVDALGGNEQFF
TRBV7-2	15	TRBJ2-2	CASSPSVKNTGELFF
TRBV6-8	16	TRBJ1-6	CAGLWTPSSYNSPLHF
TRBV19	13	TRBJ2-5	CASPWEGGETQYF
TRBV5-1	14	TRBJ2-1	CASSSQGTNNEQFF
TRBV20-1	11	TRBJ1-1	CSAAGLTEAFF
TRBV7-2	16	TRBJ1-1	CASSLYRASMNTEAFF
TRBV5-1	16	TRBJ1-4	CASSLASGLGREKLFF
TRBV5-4	14	TRBJ2-2	CASSLFRGTGELFF
TRBV29-1	16	TRBJ2-7	CSVEWTIGGVVYEQYF
TRBV30	16	TRBJ2-3	CAWRGRVAGQQYTQYF
TRBV30	14	TRBJ2-1	CAWRISGSLNEQFF
TRBV30	17	TRBJ1-6	CAWSVGRGPAAGSPLHF
TRBV20-1	12	TRBJ1-1	CSARLPQTEAFF
TRBV6-2/TRBV6-3	13	TRBJ2-2	CASTAVPTGELFF
TRBV7-2	15	TRBJ1-5	CASSLVIGGNQPQHF
TRBV29-1	16	TRBJ2-1	CSVEDPYSGSTNEQFF
TRBV20-1	15	TRBJ2-7	CSAGVFLAGLDEQYF
TRBV29-1	15	TRBJ2-3	CSVPPSSRSTDTQYF
TRBV30	14	TRBJ2-1	CAWDKSRLGYEQFF
TRBV24-1	12	TRBJ2-1	CATSAGYNEQFF
TRBV7-2	11	TRBJ1-2	CASSLNVGYTF
TRBV5-6	14	TRBJ2-7	CASSLAGQSYEQYF
TRBV4-1	12	TRBJ1-1	CASSHRGSGAFF
TRBV6-6	15	TRBJ1-5	CASSYSGQPNQPQHF